What follows are 22 T cell receptor beta chains derived from one specimen sequenced in a study of blood T cells in healthy people across ages. The authors ran a second PCR of about 7 to 11 cycles using a sample-barcoded 5' primer and a J-beta primer mix. MiXCR, applied by TCRdb to the 5' RACE reads, yields one record per CDR3 protein. The sample has some 1.8 million distinct CDR3 sequences, about two fifths seen once. The sequenced material came from blood. These receptors were taken from a human donor in good health.

This clonotype was picked up many times. The chain recombines TRBV20-1 with TRBJ2-3; D is undetermined. CDR1 is DFQATT and CDR2 is SNEGSKA in the germline V gene (reference sequence). The CDR3 covers 11 residues. The CDR3 reads CSPRGGDTQYF. CDR3 coding DNA: TGCAGCCCCCGCGGCGGAGATACGCAGTATTTT.

This chain connects TRBV15 to TRBJ2-5, with D perhaps TRBD1 (5 bases). The CDR3 length is 16 residues. Trimming shortened V by 2 bases and J by 5 bases, and 18 bases separated the two germline ends. CDR1 LNHNV and CDR2 YYDKDF come from the germline V gene (reference sequence). In DNA, the CDR3 is TGTGCCACCAGCAGAACGTACCTCAGGGCTTCGGAGACCCAGTACTTC. Encoded protein: CATSRTYLRASETQYF. Filled out from reference TRBV15 and TRBJ2-5, the complete variable domain reads DAMVIQNPRYQVTQFGKPVTLSCSQTLNHNVMYWYQQKSSQAPKLLFHYYDKDFNNEADTPDNFQSRRPNTSFCFLDIRSPGLGDTAMYLCATSRTYLRASETQYFGPGTRLLVL.

This clonotype was observed a handful of times. CDR3 protein: CSASTWSSYNEQFF. Written as DNA, the CDR3 is TGCAGTGCTAGTACCTGGTCCTCCTACAATGAGCAGTTCTTC. The chain joins TRBV20-1 to TRBJ2-1; no reliable D call. Germline CDR1 and CDR2: DFQATT and SNEGSKA (reference sequence). The CDR3 consists of 14 residues. V lost 3 bases and J lost 0, with 9 bases in between.

This clonotype appeared a few times. J is TRBJ2-7 and V is TRBV7-9, with D possibly TRBD2 on 6 matching bases. The CDR3 spans 14 residues. Germline CDR1 reads SEHNR; CDR2 reads FQNEAQ (reference sequence). Trimming shortened V by 1 base and J by 6 bases, and 13 bases separated the two germline ends. CDR3: CASSLGGDGGEQYF. For the CDR3, the DNA is TGTGCCAGCAGCTTAGGGGGAGACGGGGGCGAGCAGTACTTC.

The CDR3 DNA follows: TGCAGCGTTACAGGGGAGGCCGGGGAGCTGTTTTTT. Translated: CSVTGEAGELFF. The chain carries TRBV29-1 and TRBJ2-2, with D tentatively TRBD1 (7 bases). Looked up from germline, CDR1 is SQVTM and CDR2 is ANQGSEA. CDR3 size: 12 residues. V lost 5 bases to trimming and J lost 6 bases, with 10 bases between them.

The chain links TRBV20-1 to TRBJ2-2, with D possibly matching TRBD2 (7 bases). CDR1 and CDR2 (germline): DFQATT, SNEGSKA (reference sequence). Trimming took 1 base from V and 1 from J, leaving 10 bases between them. The CDR3 contains 15 residues. In nucleotides, the CDR3 is TGCAGTGCTAGAGTCGGGGGGCTGAACACCGGGGAGCTGTTTTTT. This translates into CSARVGGLNTGELFF.

This clonotype was counted only a few times. The chain carries TRBV5-1 and TRBJ2-7, with 8 bases lining up with TRBD1. V lost 4 bases to trimming and J lost 4 bases; unmatched junction nucleotides: 7. This CDR3 is built from 14 residues. Germline values: CDR1 SGHRS, CDR2 YFSETQ. CDR3 DNA: TGCGCCAGCAGCCTGACGGACAGGGAATACGAGCAGTACTTC. Translation gives CASSLTDREYEQYF.

The rearrangement links TRBV5-1 to TRBJ2-7, with TRBD1 as a possible D gene (6 bases). The germline V gene encodes CDR1 SGHRS and CDR2 YFSETQ. The CDR3 sequence is 15 residues long. The V end was cut by 2 bases, the J end by 0 bases, with 12 bases between. DNA for the CDR3: TGCGCCAGCAGCTTCAACACAGGGAGCTCCTACGAGCAGTACTTC. It yields the protein CASSFNTGSSYEQYF. Drawing the rest from reference TRBV5-1 and TRBJ2-7, the complete variable domain is KAGVTQTPRYLIKTRGQQVTLSCSPISGHRSVSWYQQTPGQGLQFLFEYFSETQRNKGNFPGRFSGRQFSNSRSEMNVSTLELGDSALYLCASSFNTGSSYEQYFGPGTRLTVT.

This clonotype occurred many times. V usage is TRBV20-1 and J usage is TRBJ2-5; TRBD2 agrees at 10 bases. Trimming removed 3 bases from V and 3 bases from J; junction bases left unmatched: 1. The germline V gene encodes CDR1 DFQATT and CDR2 SNEGSKA (reference sequence). The CDR3 length is 13 residues. The CDR3 region is CSARLAGEETQYF. The CDR3 nucleotides are TGCAGTGCTAGGCTAGCGGGGGAAGAGACCCAGTACTTC.

This clonotype showed up just a few times. The chain is built from TRBV4-3 and TRBJ2-2, with a possible D match to TRBD2 (6 bases). The CDR3 spans 15 residues. Germline assignment: CDR1 LGHNA and CDR2 YSLEER. V lost 8 bases and J 4 bases, leaving 17 bases between the germline ends. CDR3 sequence (DNA): TGCGCCAGCGCCAGAGTTGGAGGGAGCACCGGGGAGCTGTTTTTT. As protein: CASARVGGSTGELFF.

This chain uses TRBV12-3 or TRBV12-4 with TRBJ1-5; D may be TRBD1 (5 bases). Trimming left V 3 bases short and J 7 bases short, with 13 bases between. The CDR3 length is 14 residues. Here the CDR3 DNA reads TGTGCCAGCAGTTTTAAAGGGGTAGGGCAGCCCCAGCATTTT. It is translated as CASSFKGVGQPQHF.

V usage is TRBV7-2 and J usage is TRBJ2-1; 13 bases fit TRBD2. The V and J ends lost 8 bases and 4 bases, in that order; junction bases with no gene match: 2. CDR1 is SGHTA and CDR2 is FQGNSA in the germline V gene. This CDR3 is built from 14 residues. CDR3 amino acids: CASEGLAGYNEQFF. The CDR3 DNA reads TGTGCCAGCGAGGGACTAGCGGGGTACAATGAGCAGTTCTTC.

The chain joins TRBV7-9 to TRBJ2-5, with D maybe TRBD1 (6 bases). Trimming took 1 base from V and 0 from J, leaving 15 bases between them. This CDR3 contains 17 residues. Germline CDR1 reads SEHNR; CDR2 reads FQNEAQ (reference sequence). The CDR3 DNA is TGTGCCAGCAGCTTAGTTAGAGGGGGAGACTACCAAGAGACCCAGTACTTC. This sequence encodes CASSLVRGGDYQETQYF. The full variable domain, its missing parts supplied by reference TRBV7-9 and TRBJ2-5, is DTGVSQNPRHKITKRGQNVTFRCDPISEHNRLYWYRQTLGQGPEFLTYFQNEAQLEKSRLLSDRFSAERPKGSFSTLEIQRTEQGDSAMYLCASSLVRGGDYQETQYFGPGTRLLVL.

The V and J genes are TRBV5-1 and TRBJ2-1; D call uncertain. CDR1 and CDR2 from the germline V gene are SGHRS and YFSETQ. The CDR3 runs 15 residues. V was shortened by 0 bases and J by 1 base, with 8 bases between the two germline ends. CDR3 protein: CASSLGVVSYNEQFF. In DNA, the CDR3 is TGCGCCAGCAGCTTGGGGGTAGTTTCCTACAATGAGCAGTTCTTC.

This clonotype came up a few times. This chain links TRBV27 with TRBJ2-7, with D possibly being TRBD1 (5 bases). TRBJ2-5 matches the DNA end more closely, so the J call is doubtful. The CDR3 totals 20 residues. Germline V gene lookup returns CDR1 MNHEY and CDR2 SMNVEV (reference sequence). The CDR3 loop is CASSPRTREYLRAHGETQYF. The DNA for the CDR3 is TGTGCCAGCAGCCCACGGACAAGAGAATACCTCAGGGCCCACGGAGAGACCCAGTACTTC.

CDR3 bases: TGTGCCAGCAGTAAGAACATCCAAGAGACCCAGTACTTC. Amino acids: CASSKNIQETQYF. The V gene is TRBV2, the J gene TRBJ2-5, with D unresolved. There are 13 residues in the CDR3. Trimming took off 5 bases at V and 1 base at J, with 8 bases between the two ends. Germline CDR1 reads SNHLY; CDR2 reads FYNNEI.

V is TRBV9 and J is TRBJ1-2, with D possibly TRBD1 on 6 matching bases. CDR3 length: 15 amino acids. Between the trimmed V and J ends, which lost 5 bases and 6 bases, there was a span of 20 bases. Germline lookup yields CDR1 SGDLS and CDR2 YYNGEE. CDR3 nucleotide sequence: TGTGCCAGCAGAGTTAGACTACAGGGTGCCGATGGCTACACCTTC. This codes for CASRVRLQGADGYTF.

This clonotype has ten or more counts. This sequence joins TRBV6-2 or TRBV6-3 and TRBJ2-6, with TRBD2 identical over 7 bases. J was trimmed by 0 bases and V by 5 bases; bases with no gene match: 10. The V gene's germline CDR1 is MNHEY and CDR2 SVGEGT. The CDR3 runs to 18 residues. The DNA of the CDR3 is TGTGCCAGCAGTCCATACCGGGGGGTTAGCTCTGGGGCCAACGTCCTGACTTTC. Protein sequence: CASSPYRGVSSGANVLTF.

The V gene is TRBV28, the J gene TRBJ2-7; 10 nucleotides match TRBD1. The CDR3 extends over 16 amino acids. The germline V gene has CDR1 MDHEN and CDR2 SYDVKM. The trim removed 5 bases at V and 7 bases at J, leaving 14 bases unmatched. CDR3 amino acids: CASSPNPGQGTGEQYF. In DNA, the CDR3 is TGTGCCAGCAGTCCAAACCCGGGACAGGGGACGGGGGAGCAGTACTTC.

There are a few counts of this clonotype. This CDR3 is CSARGSSGGYYNEQFF. In nucleotides, the CDR3 is TGCAGTGCTAGAGGTTCTAGCGGGGGATACTACAATGAGCAGTTCTTC. The J gene is TRBJ2-1, the V gene TRBV20-1; 10 bases map to TRBD2. The CDR3 is made up of 16 amino acids. The germline V gene has CDR1 DFQATT and CDR2 SNEGSKA (reference sequence). J lost 3 bases, V lost 1 base, and 6 bases had no gene match.

This clonotype has a handful of counts. CDR3 nucleotide sequence: TGCGCCAGCAGCCCCGGGACCGTGTTGGGGACCCAGTACTTC. It is translated as CASSPGTVLGTQYF. The genes are TRBV5-1 and TRBJ2-5; D is perhaps TRBD1 or TRBD2 (5 bases each). V was trimmed by 4 bases and J by 7 bases, leaving 17 bases between them. Germline loops: CDR1 SGHRS, CDR2 YFSETQ. The CDR3 loop spans 14 amino acids.

This sequence joins TRBV4-1 and TRBJ1-2; a weak D match, TRBD1 (6 bases). The CDR3 covers 15 residues. Trimming removed 0 bases from V and 3 bases from J, with 11 bases in between. CDR1 is MGHRA and CDR2 is YSYEKL in the germline V gene. The CDR3 spells CASSQDYRADYGYTF. CDR3 coding DNA: TGCGCCAGCAGCCAAGATTACAGGGCGGACTATGGCTACACCTTC.